This is a list of T cell receptor beta chains from one sample in a study of T cell responses to AZD1222 COVID-19 vaccine. Profiled with immunoSEQ multiplex PCR; TCRdb holds only in-frame clones, not every one. Here the sample spans approximately 70,000 clones, more than 80% being singletons. Here the sequenced sample was peripheral blood, taken on day 0 of AZD1222 vaccination. Receptors were obtained from an adult in good health. The CDR3 runs from the conserved cysteine through the conserved F or W. A D gene is named only where the DNA matches it firmly. Clone size is stated in some rows and not others, as once, few, many or a class when expanded.

abundance	d_gene	v_gene	j_gene	CDR3aa	CDR3nt
once	NA	TRBV4-1	TRBJ2-1	CASSHPPGYEQFF	TGCGCCAGCAGCCACCCCCCGGGGTATGAGCAGTTCTTC
NA	NA	TRBV27	TRBJ1-6	CASSFAAGVPLHF	TGTGCCAGCAGTTTTGCGGCCGGGGTACCCCTCCACTTT
NA	TRBD1	TRBV27	TRBJ1-6	CASSLRGGNRGLSNSPLHF	TGTGCCAGCAGTTTAAGGGGGGGGAACAGGGGACTTTCTAATTCACCCCTCCACTTT
NA	NA	TRBV3-1/TRBV3-2	TRBJ2-6	CASSQAQGVLVGANVLTF	TGTGCCAGCAGCCAAGCCCAGGGCGTGTTAGTGGGGGCCAACGTCCTGACTTTC
NA	NA	TRBV19	TRBJ2-5	CASSIRDGETQYF	TGTGCCAGTAGTATCCGAGATGGGGAGACCCAGTACTTC
NA	NA	TRBV19	TRBJ1-3	CASSIAGTSGNTIYF	TGTGCCAGTAGTATAGCGGGCACCTCTGGAAACACCATATATTTT
NA	TRBD1	TRBV11-2	TRBJ1-3	CASSFTPGQKGNTIYF	TGTGCCAGCAGCTTTACACCGGGACAGAAGGGAAACACCATATATTTT
NA	NA	TRBV24-1	TRBJ2-1	CATSRAGTHLYNEQFF	TGTGCCACCAGCCGTGCCGGGACTCATTTATACAATGAGCAGTTCTTC
NA	NA	TRBV28	TRBJ1-6	CASSPGQIGSPLHF	TGTGCCAGCAGTCCCGGACAGATCGGATCACCCCTCCACTTT
NA	TRBD1	TRBV9	TRBJ2-2	CASSVGDSITGELFF	TGTGCCAGCAGCGTAGGGGACAGCATCACCGGGGAGCTGTTTTTT
NA	NA	TRBV6-5	TRBJ1-2	CASSPSTWTDYGYTF	TGTGCCAGCAGTCCCTCAACCTGGACGGATTATGGCTACACCTTC
NA	NA	TRBV30	TRBJ1-4	CAWSQGLGNEKLFF	TGTGCCTGGTCCCAGGGTTTGGGTAATGAAAAACTGTTTTTT
NA	TRBD2	TRBV28	TRBJ2-5	CASTGLAGETQYF	TGTGCCAGCACCGGACTAGCGGGAGAGACCCAGTACTTC
NA	NA	TRBV28	TRBJ1-5	CASSPPGARNQPQHF	TGTGCCAGCAGCCCCCCGGGGGCCCGCAATCAGCCCCAGCATTTT
NA	NA	TRBV5-8	TRBJ2-2	CASTHLDRNTGELFF	TGTGCCAGCACCCATTTAGACAGGAACACCGGGGAGCTGTTTTTT
NA	NA	TRBV7-8	TRBJ1-1	CASSSLLRTEAFF	TGTGCCAGCAGTTCTCTCCTACGAACTGAAGCTTTCTTT
NA	NA	TRBV18	TRBJ1-1	CASSPRQEEAEAFF	TGTGCCAGCTCACCAAGACAGGAGGAAGCTGAAGCTTTCTTT
NA	TRBD1	TRBV28	TRBJ1-4	CASSIPGTGEEKLFF	TGTGCCAGCAGTATCCCCGGGACAGGGGAAGAAAAACTGTTTTTT
NA	TRBD1	TRBV7-3	TRBJ2-7	CASSPDRGYEQYF	TGTGCCAGCAGCCCCGACAGGGGGTACGAGCAGTACTTC
NA	NA	TRBV6-5	TRBJ2-7	CASSYNLPGAGYEQYF	TGTGCCAGCAGTTACAATCTCCCAGGGGCAGGCTACGAGCAGTACTTC
NA	TRBD2	TRBV27	TRBJ2-3	CASSPGLAHTDTQYF	TGTGCCAGCAGCCCCGGACTAGCACACACAGATACGCAGTATTTT
few	NA	TRBV24-1	TRBJ2-2	CATSRNTGELFF	TGTGCCACCAGTCGGAACACCGGGGAGCTGTTTTTT
NA	NA	TRBV6-6	TRBJ2-7	CASRRQSSSYEQYF	TGTGCCAGCAGGAGACAGAGTAGCTCCTACGAGCAGTACTTC
few	NA	TRBV25-1	TRBJ2-3	CASRAETEPSTDTQYF	TGTGCCAGCAGGGCGGAGACTGAGCCTAGCACAGATACGCAGTATTTT
once	NA	TRBV27	TRBJ2-3	CASSLVGVRNTQYF	TGTGCCAGCAGTTTGGTGGGAGTTCGAAATACGCAGTATTTT
NA	NA	TRBV19	TRBJ1-1	CASSRSLTGNTEAFF	TGTGCCAGTAGTAGAAGCTTGACGGGGAACACTGAAGCTTTCTTT
NA	TRBD1	TRBV29-1	TRBJ2-3	CSVEGTDTDTQYF	TGCAGCGTTGAGGGGACAGACACAGATACGCAGTATTTT
NA	NA	TRBV10-3	TRBJ1-1	CAISESRPAVNTEAFF	TGTGCCATCAGTGAATCTCGGCCAGCAGTGAACACTGAAGCTTTCTTT
NA	NA	TRBV5-4	TRBJ2-2	CASSLRLANTGELFF	TGTGCCAGCAGCTTGCGACTAGCGAACACCGGGGAGCTGTTTTTT
once	NA	TRBV5-1	TRBJ1-2	CASSSGEGFDGYTF	TGCGCCAGCAGCTCCGGGGAGGGGTTCGATGGCTACACCTTC
NA	NA	TRBV28	TRBJ1-3	CATVRGYSGNTIYF	TGTGCCACCGTGCGCGGCTACTCTGGAAACACCATATATTTT
NA	NA	TRBV30	TRBJ2-7	CAWTQGRLTYEQYF	TGTGCCTGGACCCAGGGGCGCCTCACCTACGAGCAGTACTTC
NA	TRBD1	TRBV6-2/TRBV6-3	TRBJ1-1	CASSDRDYTEAFF	TGTGCCAGCAGCGACAGGGATTACACTGAAGCTTTCTTT
once	NA	TRBV15	TRBJ2-5	CATSRPPQETQYF	TGTGCCACCAGCAGACCCCCCCAAGAGACCCAGTACTTC
NA	NA	TRBV3-1/TRBV3-2	TRBJ2-3	CASSRTGFGTDTQYF	TGTGCCAGCAGCCGTACAGGGTTCGGCACAGATACGCAGTATTTT
NA	NA	TRBV4-3	TRBJ2-7	CASSQRETYEQYF	TGCGCCAGCAGCCAAAGGGAAACCTACGAGCAGTACTTC
NA	NA	TRBV19	TRBJ1-6	CASTGGGSPLHF	TGTGCCAGTACTGGGGGGGGTTCACCCCTCCACTTT
NA	NA	TRBV2	TRBJ1-1	CASSHQDRHAFF	TGTGCCAGCAGCCACCAAGACAGGCATGCTTTCTTT
NA	NA	TRBV3-1/TRBV3-2	TRBJ1-2	CASSLTAVNYGYTF	TGTGCCAGCAGCCTGACAGCCGTAAACTATGGCTACACCTTC
NA	TRBD2	TRBV7-2	TRBJ2-1	CASSFTSGNYNEQFF	TGTGCCAGCAGCTTTACTAGCGGAAACTACAATGAGCAGTTCTTC
few	NA	TRBV18	TRBJ1-1	CASSSSGVGTEAFF	TGTGCCAGCTCTTCATCCGGGGTAGGCACTGAAGCTTTCTTT
NA	NA	TRBV5-4	TRBJ2-7	CASSLAGGPYEQYF	TGTGCCAGCAGCTTGGCCGGGGGCCCCTACGAGCAGTACTTC
NA	NA	TRBV20-1	TRBJ1-5	CSASAGNNQPQHF	TGCAGTGCTAGTGCGGGGAACAATCAGCCCCAGCATTTT
NA	TRBD2	TRBV7-9	TRBJ2-1	CASSLGLAGDGEQFF	TGTGCCAGCAGCTTAGGGCTAGCGGGAGACGGTGAGCAGTTCTTC
NA	TRBD1	TRBV6-5	TRBJ1-2	CASSPSGQRNYGYTF	TGTGCCAGCAGTCCCTCGGGACAGAGAAACTATGGCTACACCTTC
once	NA	TRBV5-6	TRBJ2-7	CASSPLEGASGYEQYF	TGTGCCAGCAGTCCTTTGGAGGGGGCGAGTGGGTACGAGCAGTACTTC
NA	NA	TRBV7-2	TRBJ1-2	CASSQDSGYTF	TGTGCCAGCAGTCAAGACAGCGGCTACACCTTC
once	NA	TRBV18	TRBJ2-3	CASSPSRTDTQYF	TGTGCCAGCTCCCCCAGTCGCACAGATACGCAGTATTTT
NA	NA	TRBV18	TRBJ1-4	CASSPRAGLNEKLFF	TGTGCCAGCTCACCGAGGGCAGGGTTAAATGAAAAACTGTTTTTT
few	TRBD2	TRBV4-3	TRBJ2-3	CASSQELASDTQYF	TGCGCCAGCAGCCAAGAACTAGCGAGCGATACGCAGTATTTT
NA	TRBD1	TRBV3-1/TRBV3-2	TRBJ1-4	CASSQRQGVFPNEKLFF	TGTGCCAGCAGCCAACGACAGGGGGTGTTCCCTAATGAAAAACTGTTTTTT